A selection of T cell receptor beta chains follows, all from one sample in a study of siplizumab effects on memory and regulatory T cells. Libraries were prepared by immunoSEQ multiplex PCR; TCRdb keeps only in-frame clonotypes and omits some of them. The sample carries some 100,000 clones, approximately 94% recorded once. The sequencing input was CD8+ T cells sorted from blood. The receptors shown here come from a human donor in good health. The CDR3 runs from the conserved cysteine through the conserved F or W. D genes are given only for firm matches. Size tells how often a clone was seen (once, few, many) or the class of an expanded clone, and some rows leave it out.

j_call clone_size d_call v_call cdr3_length cdr3_aa cdr3_nt
TRBJ2-1 NA TRBD2 TRBV7-6 18 CASSLARTSGRGGNEQFF TGTGCCAGCAGCTTAGCGCGGACTAGCGGGAGAGGGGGCAATGAGCAGTTCTTC
TRBJ2-7 NA NA TRBV4-1 14 CASSQVTGTHEQYF TGCGCCAGCAGCCAAGTCACAGGGACCCACGAGCAGTACTTC
TRBJ2-1 NA TRBD2 TRBV6-5 16 CASSYSRTSEYNEQFF TGTGCCAGCAGTTACTCGAGGACTAGCGAATACAATGAGCAGTTCTTC
TRBJ1-2 NA TRBD1 TRBV11-2 16 CASSLVHGQGDDGYTF TGTGCCAGCAGCCTTGTACACGGACAGGGGGATGATGGCTACACCTTC
TRBJ1-5 once NA TRBV29-1 13 CSYRDDSNQPQHF TGCAGCTACCGGGACGATAGCAATCAGCCCCAGCATTTT
TRBJ2-7 NA TRBD2 TRBV6-5 13 CASSLLAAYEQYF TGTGCCAGCAGCCTCCTAGCGGCCTACGAGCAGTACTTC
TRBJ2-7 NA NA TRBV7-2 15 CASSNADWGAYEQYF TGTGCCAGCAGCAACGCGGACTGGGGCGCCTACGAGCAGTACTTC
TRBJ2-7 once TRBD2 TRBV19 14 CASSIEGGTYEQYF TGTGCCAGTAGTATAGAGGGGGGGACGTACGAGCAGTACTTC
TRBJ1-6 once TRBD1 TRBV19 14 CASELTGGGSPLHF TGTGCCTCAGAACTAACAGGGGGGGGATCACCCCTCCACTTT
TRBJ1-5 NA NA TRBV2 15 CASSSRRQRDQPQHF TGTGCCAGCAGTAGCAGGCGGCAAAGGGATCAGCCCCAGCATTTT
TRBJ2-7 NA NA TRBV5-6 14 CASSSTASPYEQYF TGTGCCAGCAGCTCGACTGCATCACCTTACGAGCAGTACTTC
TRBJ1-3 once NA TRBV29-1 12 CSVWDLGDTIYF TGCAGCGTATGGGACCTTGGAGACACCATATATTTT
TRBJ2-7 NA TRBD2 TRBV13 19 CASSSNSRASGIPYYEQYF TGTGCCAGCAGCTCCAACTCCCGGGCTAGCGGGATCCCTTACTACGAGCAGTACTTC
TRBJ2-1 NA NA TRBV9 14 CASSKGSLDNEQFF TGTGCCAGCAGCAAGGGAAGCCTCGACAATGAGCAGTTCTTC
TRBJ2-7 few NA TRBV21-1 13 CASSTRGDYEQYF TGTGCCAGCAGCACCAGGGGTGACTACGAGCAGTACTTC
TRBJ2-7 once NA TRBV27 13 CASSSGPPYEQYF TGTGCCAGCAGTTCCGGGCCCCCTTACGAGCAGTACTTC
TRBJ1-2 NA NA TRBV5-5 15 CASSLGFEGPPGYTF TGTGCCAGCAGCTTGGGATTCGAGGGGCCGCCTGGCTACACCTTC
TRBJ2-5 NA NA TRBV19 14 CASSIRAELETQYF TGTGCCAGTAGTATAAGGGCAGAACTAGAGACCCAGTACTTC
TRBJ2-7 NA NA TRBV7-9 18 CASSSPLTYTGRGREQYF TGTGCCAGCAGCTCCCCTCTCACGTATACAGGGAGGGGTAGGGAGCAGTACTTC
TRBJ2-7 NA NA TRBV30 14 CAWEIGLPAYEQYF TGTGCCTGGGAGATAGGACTGCCAGCCTACGAGCAGTACTTC
TRBJ2-7 NA TRBD1 TRBV15 14 CATSPSRGLHEQYF TGTGCCACCAGCCCTAGCAGGGGGCTCCACGAGCAGTACTTC
TRBJ2-7 NA TRBD2 TRBV27 21 CASTPLLPTSPEREGSREQYF TGTGCCAGCACTCCTCTACTCCCCACATCCCCTGAGCGGGAGGGGTCGAGGGAGCAGTACTTC
TRBJ2-1 NA NA TRBV2 9 CAIGNEQFF TGTGCCATAGGAAATGAGCAGTTCTTC
TRBJ1-2 NA NA TRBV12-2 12 CASATILVGYTF TGTGCAAGTGCTACGATACTTGTTGGCTACACCTTC
TRBJ2-7 NA NA TRBV7-9 15 CASSAVAPGSYEQYF TGTGCCAGCAGCGCCGTGGCTCCGGGCTCCTACGAGCAGTACTTC
TRBJ2-7 NA NA TRBV27 15 CASSSLGRGWYEQYF TGTGCCAGCAGTAGTTTGGGCAGGGGATGGTACGAGCAGTACTTC
TRBJ2-1 NA NA TRBV5-1 14 CASSLEAPHNEQFF TGCGCCAGCAGCCTGGAGGCCCCACACAATGAGCAGTTCTTC
TRBJ2-2 NA NA TRBV11-3 17 CASSLDLREFDTGELFF TGTGCCAGCAGCTTAGATCTAAGAGAATTTGACACCGGGGAGCTGTTTTTT
TRBJ2-1 NA TRBD2 TRBV6-5 13 CASSFSGKLEQFF TGTGCCAGCAGTTTTAGCGGGAAACTTGAGCAGTTCTTC
TRBJ2-7 NA TRBD2 TRBV11-3 15 CASSTSGDLAYEQYF TGTGCCAGCAGCACCAGCGGGGACCTTGCCTACGAGCAGTACTTC
TRBJ2-1 NA NA TRBV29-1 14 CSVGAGASYNEQFF TGCAGCGTTGGCGCAGGGGCCTCCTACAATGAGCAGTTCTTC
TRBJ2-3 NA NA TRBV5-6 15 CASSLVGRGTDTQYF TGTGCCAGCAGCTTGGTTGGTCGGGGGACAGATACGCAGTATTTT
TRBJ1-2 NA TRBD1 TRBV14 15 CASSAIQGALIGYTF TGTGCCAGCAGCGCTATACAGGGGGCCCTTATAGGCTACACCTTC
TRBJ2-7 NA NA TRBV7-3 15 CASSPFGSFGYEQYF TGTGCCAGCAGTCCCTTCGGGTCTTTTGGCTACGAGCAGTACTTC
TRBJ1-5 NA TRBD1 TRBV4-2 15 CASSSPGGAGQPQHF TGTGCCAGCAGCTCCCCAGGGGGCGCAGGGCAGCCCCAGCATTTT
TRBJ2-6 NA NA TRBV27 15 CASRITLSGANVLTF TGTGCCAGCAGGATTACCCTCTCTGGGGCCAACGTCCTGACTTTC
TRBJ2-1 NA TRBD2 TRBV16 13 CASSQPGGYEQFF TGTGCCAGCAGCCAACCGGGAGGGTATGAGCAGTTCTTC
TRBJ2-7 NA NA TRBV29-1 14 CSATWQGISYEQYF TGCAGCGCAACGTGGCAAGGCATAAGTTACGAGCAGTACTTC
TRBJ1-2 NA NA TRBV27 16 CASSLRRTAGSDGYTF TGTGCCAGCAGTTTAAGACGCACAGCAGGTTCTGATGGCTACACCTTC
TRBJ1-2 NA NA TRBV5-1 13 CASSLDTNYGYTF TGCGCCAGCAGCTTGGACACCAACTATGGCTACACCTTC